This T cell receptor (beta chain) appears in the sequencing data of a study of blood T cell repertoires in COVID-19. Looking at the study overall: From the United States, Italy and Spain came samples of acute and convalescent COVID-19. Nucleic acid was either cDNA or gDNA, and it came from T cells, B-cell-depleted T cells, or PBMCs.

The germline V gene has CDR1 LNHDA and CDR2 SQIVND (reference sequence). V trimming: 4 bases; J trimming: 3 bases; junction bases outside the gene matches: 1. The CDR3 runs 13 residues. Assay used: immunoSEQ multiplex PCR; TCRdb lists only in-frame clones, some missing. The sample carries about 91,000 clones, 75% to 85% recorded once. The clonotype originates from a woman older than 75 with acute or convalescent COVID-19. The sample consisted of peripheral blood. The chain joins TRBV19 to TRBJ2-7; 9 bases match TRBD1. Here the CDR3 DNA reads TGTGCCAGTAGTAGACAGGGGGACTACGAGCAGTACTTC. It is translated as CASSRQGDYEQYF.